This T cell receptor beta chain was captured by sequencing in a study of blood T cell repertoires in COVID-19 (dated by TCRdb to between 2020 and 2021). Study-wide context: Samples from collaborators originated in the United States, Italy and Spain and spanned both the acute and convalescent phases of COVID-19. The samples were drawn from two sources: the first 160 participants of the ongoing ImmuneRACE study, and 1,000 to 1,500 subjects contributed by 6 global collaborators. A de-identified subject ID, COVID-19 status, age in years and sex were almost always included in the sample metadata. Where HLA class I and class II types were available, the types were taken from metadata supplied by the sample provider, not from assay-based typing. The material from the prospective study consisted of cDNA or gDNA derived from T cells, B-cell-depleted T cells, or PBMCs. Subjects who had been exposed to COVID-19, were actively infected with it, or had recovered from it provided the deeply sampled blood TCRbeta repertoires that made up the dataset. The repertoires were made available in a free public database intended to serve as a resource for research on the immune response to SARS-CoV-2.

Each collaborating institution followed its own protocols to collect whole blood in K2EDTA tubes. For TCRbeta analysis, collaborators shipped samples in one of three forms: frozen whole blood, isolated PBMCs, or DNA extracted from either of those sample types. TCRbeta CDR3 regions were amplified from genomic DNA using the immunoSEQ Assay, a bias-controlled multiplex PCR. As for how the authors treated the data: Within the assay, amplification of reference gene primers was used to estimate how many nucleated cells each sample contained. To quantify the absolute abundance of each unique TCRbeta CDR3 rearrangement, sequence reads were collapsed and filtered. Productive Simpson clonality was computed per sample as the square root of Simpson's diversity index over productive rearrangements. TCRdb took over this immuneACCESS table, retaining in-frame rearrangements with V and J assigned. Such tables are incomplete; in checked studies, under half of the missing clones stem from an unresolved V gene, and the remainder is unexplained. V, J and clone size reflect that table, while D and trimming were determined from the DNA. For this sample there are 140,000 or so clones; approximately 85% appear just once. Together, the top ten hold under 3% of the sample.

The research as a whole found: The quantity of clinical and demographic metadata differed by source and by participant and was supplied without curation.

This clone came up a few times. Its antigen remains undetermined. No much larger clone exists at a distance of one base, and base qualities are not known. CDR1 SGHTA and CDR2 FQGNSA were looked up in the germline V gene. Spanning cysteine to phenylalanine, the CDR3 consists of 17 amino acids. Kept here is only the CDR3 DNA, which spans 51 bases and is read in frame from base 1. V ends up 5 bases short and J 4 bases short, with an unmatched junction base count of 12. The sample comprised peripheral blood. The chain couples TRBV7-2 to TRBJ1-2; 11 bases in the junction line up with TRBD1. The clonotype was recovered from a man in his forties or fifties with acute or convalescent COVID-19. The DNA sequence reads TGTGCCAGCAGCCTAGGGGGGACAGGGGGTTTCAGCTATGGCTACACCTTC. Its product reads: CASSLGGTGGFSYGYTF.